This T cell receptor beta chain derives from a study of shared clonotypes between healthy human individuals. Whole-study results and caveats: With few donors, the genetic and exposure-history diversity represented was limited.

Selected positively for CCR7 and CD45RO-negative, naive CD8 cells excluded terminally differentiated effector memory CD45RA+ cells. All donors qualified as healthy HIV-negative adults and had experienced no recent acute infections or vaccinations. Several immunoSEQ plates received, in even portions, the genomic DNA of each subset. Replicate PCRs for sorted subsets used 200 ng DNA; this equaled 30,000 to 35,000 T cell genomes. Some clones are missing from TCRdb's copy, which holds only in-frame ones; the method was immunoSEQ multiplex PCR. The top ten hold 0.9% to 1.4% of the sample, which has just over 2,000,000 clones, less than 95% seen once. The V and J ends lost 1 base and 2 bases, in that order; junction bases with no gene match: 9. Germline values: CDR1 SGHTS, CDR2 YDEGEE. CDR3 length: 16 residues. Turning to this clone: Its antigen is not known.

What was sequenced was naive CD8+ T cells sorted from blood. The clonotype originates from a young man in good health. The chain employs TRBV5-8 and TRBJ2-7; 7 bases are a match to TRBD2. Written as DNA, the CDR3 is TGTGCCAGCAGCTTGCTAGCGGTGACGATGACCTACGAGCAGTACTTC. As protein: CASSLLAVTMTYEQYF.